A selection of T cell receptor beta chains follows, all from one sample in a study of cytomegalovirus exposure and HLA in healthy donors. The assay was immunoSEQ multiplex PCR, and TCRdb's table has in-frame clones only and misses some. The sample has around 150,000 clones; around 70% are singletons. Sequencing input: PBMCs. The source is a man between 35 and 55 years old in good health and CMV-seronegative. Each CDR3 is given with its conserved first and last residue. A D gene is named only where the DNA matches it firmly. Not every row has a clone size; where given, it reads once, few, many or a size class.

clone size	D gene	J gene	V gene	CDR3 protein	CDR3 DNA
few	TRBD2	TRBJ2-5	TRBV5-1	CASSLAGGTPETQYF	TGCGCCAGCAGCTTAGCGGGGGGGACTCCAGAGACCCAGTACTTC
NA	NA	TRBJ2-7	TRBV6-5	CAARGNSYEQYF	TGTGCCGCCCGGGGGAACTCCTACGAGCAGTACTTC
NA	TRBD1	TRBJ2-7	TRBV5-6	CASSTTDRGSYEQYF	TGTGCCAGCAGCACAACGGACAGGGGTTCCTACGAGCAGTACTTC
few	NA	TRBJ2-7	TRBV7-9	CSSSAARGEQYF	TGTTCCAGCAGCGCCGCTAGGGGCGAGCAGTACTTC
NA	NA	TRBJ2-5	TRBV7-2	CASSNRNPDKKETQYF	TGTGCCAGCAGCAATCGCAACCCGGACAAAAAAGAGACCCAGTACTTC
NA	NA	TRBJ1-2	TRBV10-3	CAISESGGQRDGYTF	TGTGCCATCAGTGAGTCAGGTGGACAGCGTGATGGCTACACCTTC
few	NA	TRBJ1-1	TRBV5-1	CASSLGLDQNTEAFF	TGCGCCAGCAGCTTGGGCCTAGACCAGAACACTGAAGCTTTCTTT
NA	TRBD1	TRBJ1-1	TRBV7-9	CASSQNRTGRTEAFF	TGTGCCAGCAGCCAAAATCGGACAGGGAGGACTGAAGCTTTCTTT
NA	TRBD2	TRBJ2-5	TRBV5-4	CASSPSPGLAGVQGTQYF	TGTGCCAGCAGCCCCAGTCCGGGACTAGCGGGGGTGCAGGGGACCCAGTACTTC
few	TRBD1	TRBJ1-5	TRBV15	CATSRAPGQGAEFGNQPQHF	TGTGCCACCAGCAGAGCCCCGGGACAGGGGGCGGAATTCGGCAATCAGCCCCAGCATTTT
NA	TRBD2	TRBJ2-3	TRBV19	CASSFLLAGSTDTQYF	TGTGCCAGTAGTTTTCTTCTAGCGGGGAGCACAGATACGCAGTATTTT
few	TRBD2	TRBJ2-3	TRBV6-4	CASSALAGVSTDTQYF	TGTGCCAGCAGTGCGCTAGCGGGAGTCAGCACAGATACGCAGTATTTT
NA	NA	TRBJ1-4	TRBV5-6	CASSSTPGHPGKLFF	TGTGCCAGCAGCTCCACCCCGGGACACCCGGGAAAACTGTTTTTT
NA	TRBD1	TRBJ1-1	TRBV28	CASSGGHRGGTFF	TGTGCCAGCAGTGGGGGCCACAGGGGTGGGACTTTCTTT
NA	TRBD1	TRBJ1-6	TRBV18	CASSPETGRNSPLHF	TGTGCCAGCTCACCCGAGACAGGGCGGAATTCACCCCTCCACTTT
NA	NA	TRBJ1-1	TRBV7-2	CASSVDRWATEAFF	TGTGCCAGCAGCGTCGACAGGTGGGCCACTGAAGCTTTCTTT
NA	TRBD1	TRBJ1-2	TRBV19	CASSSSRDRVGSNYGYTF	TGTGCCAGTAGTTCCTCAAGGGACAGGGTTGGAAGTAACTATGGCTACACCTTC
few	TRBD1	TRBJ2-7	TRBV28	CASSETGTYEQYF	TGTGCCAGCAGTGAGACAGGGACCTACGAGCAGTACTTC
NA	NA	TRBJ2-1	TRBV5-4	CASSLIFGAHNEQFF	TGTGCCAGCAGCTTGATATTTGGGGCTCACAATGAGCAGTTCTTC
NA	TRBD2	TRBJ2-2	TRBV9	CASSASGGPNLKGGELFF	TGTGCCAGCAGCGCTAGCGGGGGGCCGAATTTGAAGGGCGGGGAGCTGTTTTTT
NA	NA	TRBJ2-7	TRBV5-4	CASSLGGLNEQYF	TGTGCCAGCAGCTTGGGGGGCCTGAACGAGCAGTACTTC
NA	NA	TRBJ2-7	TRBV6-5	CASSNDAGAAEQYF	TGTGCCAGCAGCAATGACGCGGGGGCTGCCGAGCAGTACTTC
NA	NA	TRBJ1-1	TRBV14	CASSQDQWGAGYNTEAFF	TGTGCCAGCAGCCAAGATCAGTGGGGAGCGGGCTACAACACTGAAGCTTTCTTT
once	NA	TRBJ2-3	TRBV7-3	CASSLTSGITDTQYF	TGTGCCAGCAGCTTAACTAGCGGTATCACAGATACGCAGTATTTT
once	NA	TRBJ1-1	TRBV27	CASRNKTGTDMNTEAFF	TGTGCCAGCAGAAACAAAACAGGGACCGACATGAACACTGAAGCTTTCTTT
NA	NA	TRBJ1-4	TRBV4-3	CASSPYVGPNEKLFF	TGCGCCAGCAGCCCCTACGTGGGGCCAAATGAAAAACTGTTTTTT
NA	TRBD1	TRBJ1-2	TRBV7-9	CASSLRQGIYGYTF	TGTGCCAGCAGCTTAAGACAGGGGATCTATGGCTACACCTTC
NA	NA	TRBJ2-7	TRBV19	CASSILGGSYEQYF	TGTGCCAGTAGTATCCTGGGGGGCTCCTACGAGCAGTACTTC
NA	TRBD1	TRBJ2-5	TRBV6-5	CASSPTGGRETQYF	TGTGCCAGCAGCCCTACAGGGGGCAGGGAGACCCAGTACTTC
NA	NA	TRBJ1-1	TRBV10-1	CASSFTQDTEAFF	TGCGCCAGCAGCTTTACACAGGACACTGAAGCTTTCTTT
NA	TRBD1	TRBJ2-7	TRBV5-4	CASSLGTGAPYEQYF	TGTGCCAGCAGCTTAGGGACAGGGGCTCCCTACGAGCAGTACTTC
NA	NA	TRBJ2-7	TRBV28	CASSPRTSYEQYF	TGTGCCAGCAGTCCCCGGACATCCTACGAGCAGTACTTC
NA	TRBD1	TRBJ1-2	TRBV30	CAFQGQGDNGYTF	TGTGCCTTTCAGGGACAGGGGGACAATGGCTACACCTTC
NA	NA	TRBJ1-5	TRBV4-3	CASSQGRQRNQPQHF	TGCGCCAGCAGCCAAGGTCGACAACGAAATCAGCCCCAGCATTTT
NA	NA	TRBJ2-2	TRBV4-1	CASSQGVDRELFF	TGCGCCAGCAGCCAAGGGGTAGACAGGGAGCTGTTTTTT
NA	NA	TRBJ1-1	TRBV2	CASRNYEGNTEAFF	TGTGCCAGCAGAAACTATGAGGGGAACACTGAAGCTTTCTTT
NA	TRBD2	TRBJ2-5	TRBV30	CAWSKRLAGVQETQYF	TGTGCCTGGAGCAAGAGGCTAGCGGGAGTCCAAGAGACCCAGTACTTC
NA	NA	TRBJ2-7	TRBV2	CASSSQGRTQYEQYF	TGTGCCAGCAGTTCCCAGGGCAGGACCCAATACGAGCAGTACTTC
NA	TRBD1	TRBJ1-5	TRBV19	CASSIGTGFQPQHF	TGTGCCAGTAGTATTGGGACAGGGTTTCAGCCCCAGCATTTT
NA	NA	TRBJ2-3	TRBV7-3	CASSSRDNTDTQYF	TGTGCCAGCAGCTCTCGGGACAACACAGATACGCAGTATTTT
NA	TRBD1	TRBJ2-5	TRBV2	CASGDSAQYF	TGTGCCAGCGGGGACAGTGCCCAGTACTTC
NA	TRBD1	TRBJ1-2	TRBV5-1	CASSESGTGSYGYTF	TGCGCCAGCAGCGAATCCGGGACAGGGAGCTATGGCTACACCTTC
NA	NA	TRBJ2-6	TRBV30	CAWSVGGLGANVLTF	TGTGCCTGGAGTGTCGGGGGGCTTGGGGCCAACGTCCTGACTTTC
NA	NA	TRBJ2-3	TRBV9	CASSVEGGEADTQYF	TGTGCCAGCAGCGTAGAAGGGGGAGAGGCAGATACGCAGTATTTT
NA	TRBD2	TRBJ2-7	TRBV20-1	CSAAGEGEQYF	TGCAGTGCCGCGGGGGAGGGGGAGCAGTACTTC
NA	NA	TRBJ1-5	TRBV7-9	CASSGQGSNQPQHF	TGTGCCAGCAGCGGGCAGGGAAGCAATCAGCCCCAGCATTTT
once	NA	TRBJ1-4	TRBV2	CASSEALGHTREKLFF	TGTGCCAGCAGTGAAGCGCTTGGACACACGAGGGAAAAACTGTTTTTT
NA	TRBD1	TRBJ1-2	TRBV29-1	CSVEKTGTGLYGYTF	TGCAGCGTTGAAAAGACCGGGACAGGGCTTTATGGCTACACCTTC